The sequence of this T cell receptor beta chain was determined in a study of long-term antiretroviral therapy in people with HIV. This clone has more than one count but fewer than ten. A v3.0 immunoSEQ assay was performed at survey level. Sequencing was designed to cover roughly 40,000-55,000 T-cell genomes in each sample. Repertoires were generated with immunoSEQ multiplex PCR, while TCRdb's copy carries only in-frame clones and drops some. The table shows about 28,000 clones, with 70% to 90% occurring only once. This CDR3 has 12 amino acids. Trimming pared 4 bases from V and 2 bases from J, leaving 6 bases between. The germline gives CDR1 SGDLS, CDR2 YYNGEE.

Specimen: unsorted PBMCs, collected 3 years after starting antiretroviral therapy. This chain connects TRBV9 to TRBJ1-1; D uncertain. The sequence came from a man aged 40-50 years with HIV. The CDR3 protein is CASSRGNTEAFF. The CDR3, as DNA: TGTGCCAGCAGCCGGGGAAACACTGAAGCTTTCTTT.